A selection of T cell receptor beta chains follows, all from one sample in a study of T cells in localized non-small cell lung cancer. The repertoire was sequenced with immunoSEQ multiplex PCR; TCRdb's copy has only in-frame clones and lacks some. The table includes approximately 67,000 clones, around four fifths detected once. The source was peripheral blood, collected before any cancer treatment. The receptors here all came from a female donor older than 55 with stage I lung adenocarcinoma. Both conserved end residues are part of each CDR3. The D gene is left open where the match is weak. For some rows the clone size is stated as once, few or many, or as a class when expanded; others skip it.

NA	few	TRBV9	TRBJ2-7	CASSLDGELRIYEQYF	TGTGCCAGCAGCTTGGACGGGGAGCTTAGGATCTACGAGCAGTACTTC
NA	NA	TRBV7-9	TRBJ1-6	CASSLAGSYSPLHF	TGTGCCAGCAGCTTAGCAGGGAGTTATTCACCCCTCCACTTT
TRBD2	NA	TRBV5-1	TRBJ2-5	CASSSSTSGQETQYF	TGCGCCAGCAGCTCTTCCACTAGCGGACAAGAGACCCAGTACTTC
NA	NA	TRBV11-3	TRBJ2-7	CASSLASPGDSSYEQYF	TGTGCCAGCAGCTTAGCGTCTCCCGGGGATAGCTCCTACGAGCAGTACTTC
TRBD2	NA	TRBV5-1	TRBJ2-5	CASSRTSGQETQYF	TGCGCCAGCAGCCGGACTAGCGGCCAAGAGACCCAGTACTTC
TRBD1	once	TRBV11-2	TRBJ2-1	CASSRDRAIGEQFF	TGTGCCAGCAGCCGTGACAGGGCGATCGGTGAGCAGTTCTTC
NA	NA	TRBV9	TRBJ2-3	CASSSEGRDRTDTQYF	TGTGCCAGCAGCTCAGAGGGCCGGGACCGCACAGATACGCAGTATTTT
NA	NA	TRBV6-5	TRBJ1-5	CASRSGDQPQHF	TGTGCCAGCAGAAGCGGCGATCAGCCCCAGCATTTT
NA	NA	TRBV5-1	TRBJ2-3	CASRGTSDTDTQYF	TGCGCCAGTAGGGGAACTTCGGACACAGATACGCAGTATTTT
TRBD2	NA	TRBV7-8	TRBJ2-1	CASSLALAGAGNEQFF	TGTGCCAGCAGCCTAGCCCTAGCGGGAGCTGGCAATGAGCAGTTCTTC
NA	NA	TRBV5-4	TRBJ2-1	CASSFGGLSSYNEQFF	TGTGCCAGCAGCTTTGGGGGGTTAAGCTCCTACAATGAGCAGTTCTTC
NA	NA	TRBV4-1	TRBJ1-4	CASSQEGGGREKLFF	TGCGCCAGCAGCCAAGAAGGGGGAGGGAGAGAAAAACTGTTTTTT
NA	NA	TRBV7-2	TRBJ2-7	CASSFKPSYEQYF	TGTGCCAGCAGCTTTAAACCAAGCTACGAGCAGTACTTC
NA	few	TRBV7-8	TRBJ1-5	CASSLASDQPQHF	TGTGCCAGCAGCTTAGCCAGTGATCAGCCCCAGCATTTT
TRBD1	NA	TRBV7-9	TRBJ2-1	CASSLSGTAYNEQFF	TGTGCCAGCAGCCTCTCCGGGACAGCGTACAATGAGCAGTTCTTC
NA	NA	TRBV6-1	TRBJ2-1	CASREQTLYNEQFF	TGTGCCAGCAGGGAACAGACTCTATACAATGAGCAGTTCTTC
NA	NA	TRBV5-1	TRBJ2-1	CASSLEQAYNEQFF	TGCGCCAGCAGCTTGGAACAGGCGTACAATGAGCAGTTCTTC
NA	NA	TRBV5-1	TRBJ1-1	CASSPGLGNTEAFF	TGCGCCAGCAGCCCCGGACTTGGGAACACTGAAGCTTTCTTT
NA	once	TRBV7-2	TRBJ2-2	CASSLQVGAPAGELFF	TGTGCCAGCAGCTTACAAGTGGGGGCGCCAGCCGGGGAGCTGTTTTTT
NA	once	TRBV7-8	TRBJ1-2	CASSPIPDTVYGYTF	TGTGCCAGCAGCCCTATCCCAGACACGGTCTATGGCTACACCTTC
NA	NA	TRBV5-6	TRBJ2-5	CASSLRGLRAQYF	TGTGCCAGCAGCTTGCGAGGCCTAAGGGCCCAGTACTTC
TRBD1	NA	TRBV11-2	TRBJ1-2	CASSSTGGGYGYTF	TGTGCCAGCAGCTCGACAGGGGGCGGCTATGGCTACACCTTC
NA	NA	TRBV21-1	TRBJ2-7	CASSPSGGSGSYEQYF	TGTGCCAGCAGCCCGTCTGGGGGTAGCGGATCCTACGAGCAGTACTTC
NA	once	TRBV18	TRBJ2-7	CASSPPAGAGNYEQYF	TGTGCCAGCTCACCACCGGCAGGGGCCGGTAACTACGAGCAGTACTTC
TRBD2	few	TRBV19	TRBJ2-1	CASSTGTSGRPGQFF	TGTGCCAGTAGTACCGGGACTAGCGGGAGGCCAGGGCAGTTCTTC
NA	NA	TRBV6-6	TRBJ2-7	CASSPARNYEQYF	TGTGCCAGCAGTCCAGCCAGGAACTACGAGCAGTACTTC
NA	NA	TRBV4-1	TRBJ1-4	CASSQIGQTNEKLFF	TGCGCCAGCAGCCAGATAGGGCAGACTAATGAAAAACTGTTTTTT
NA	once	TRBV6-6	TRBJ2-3	CASSSGQSSDTQYF	TGTGCCAGCAGTTCAGGACAGTCTTCAGATACGCAGTATTTT
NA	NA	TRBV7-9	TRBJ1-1	CASTVNTEAFF	TGTGCCAGCACCGTGAACACTGAAGCTTTCTTT
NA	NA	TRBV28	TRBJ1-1	CASSSRGIRAFF	TGTGCCAGCAGTTCCAGGGGCATTAGGGCTTTCTTT
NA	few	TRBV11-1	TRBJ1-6	CASSLGSPGFNSPLHF	TGTGCCAGCAGCCTCGGGAGCCCAGGGTTTAATTCACCCCTCCACTTT
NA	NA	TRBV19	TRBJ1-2	CASSIGGGANYGYTF	TGTGCCAGTAGTATTGGGGGAGGCGCTAACTATGGCTACACCTTC
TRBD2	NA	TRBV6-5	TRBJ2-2	CASRPSGKGGELFF	TGTGCCAGCAGACCAAGCGGGAAGGGCGGGGAGCTGTTTTTT
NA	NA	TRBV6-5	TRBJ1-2	CASSYPDLDGYTF	TGTGCCAGCAGTTACCCCGATCTCGATGGCTACACCTTC
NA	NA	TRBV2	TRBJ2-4	CASRENIQYF	TGTGCCAGCAGGGAAAACATTCAGTACTTC
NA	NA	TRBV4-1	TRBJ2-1	CVSSPRGLSYNEQFF	TGCGTCAGCAGCCCGCGGGGACTTTCCTACAATGAGCAGTTCTTC
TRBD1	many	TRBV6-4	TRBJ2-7	CASSAQGQSGEQYF	TGTGCCAGCAGTGCGCAGGGACAGTCGGGCGAGCAGTACTTC
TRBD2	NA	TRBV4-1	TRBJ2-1	CASSQGALAGGSYNEQFF	TGCGCCAGCAGCCAAGGGGCACTAGCGGGAGGGTCCTACAATGAGCAGTTCTTC
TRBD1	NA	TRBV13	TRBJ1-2	CASSPRTGNGYTF	TGTGCCAGCAGCCCCCGGACAGGGAATGGCTACACCTTC
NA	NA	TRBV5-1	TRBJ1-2	CASSPYNSGGYTF	TGCGCCAGCAGCCCCTACAACTCTGGGGGCTACACCTTC
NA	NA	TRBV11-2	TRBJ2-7	CASSFRGEREYF	TGTGCCAGCAGCTTCAGGGGGGAGAGGGAGTACTTC
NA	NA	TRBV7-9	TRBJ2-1	CASSPPAGSYRNEQFF	TGTGCCAGCAGCCCCCCGGCAGGTTCTTATCGGAATGAGCAGTTCTTC
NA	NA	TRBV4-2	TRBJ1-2	CASSPRGGYGYTF	TGTGCCAGCAGCCCCCGGGGGGGCTATGGCTACACCTTC
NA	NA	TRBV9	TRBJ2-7	CASSVGGERYEQYF	TGTGCCAGCAGCGTCGGAGGGGAAAGGTACGAGCAGTACTTC
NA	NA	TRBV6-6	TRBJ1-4	CASSYGFRQTNEKLFF	TGTGCCAGCAGTTACGGATTCAGGCAAACTAATGAAAAACTGTTTTTT
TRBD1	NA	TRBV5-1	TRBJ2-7	CASRLRTGAYEQYF	TGCGCCAGCAGGTTGAGGACAGGGGCCTACGAGCAGTACTTC
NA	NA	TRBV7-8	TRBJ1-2	CASSSMGSNYGYTF	TGTGCCAGCAGCTCAATGGGATCTAACTATGGCTACACCTTC